A selection of T cell receptor beta chains follows, all from one sample in a study of vaccination effects on CD4 cells after COVID-19. These TCRs are of unknown antigen specificity. The protocol was immunoSEQ multiplex PCR, while the TCRdb copy is restricted to in-frame clones and leaves out a portion. This table holds about 74,000 clones, 75% to 80% found once. Material: CD4+ T cells from PBMCs cultured without peptide, obtained before COVID-19 vaccination. The receptors were gathered from a human donor who received a COVID-19 vaccine. Each CDR3 is given with its conserved first and last residue. A D gene is named only where the DNA matches it firmly. Size values are once, few and many counts, or a class for expanded clones, and some rows have none.

size: .; J: TRBJ1-1; V: TRBV19; D: .; DNA: TGTGCCAGTACCAAAGTTGGGTCAAGTCCTGAAGCTTTCTTT; CDR3: CASTKVGSSPEAFF
size: few; J: TRBJ2-3; V: TRBV5-1; D: .; DNA: TGCGCCAGCAGCTTGGAGGGCACAGATACGCAGTATTTT; CDR3: CASSLEGTDTQYF
size: .; J: TRBJ1-5; V: TRBV28; D: .; DNA: TGTGCCAGCACCCCCGGTAGGGACGGTCAGCCCCAGCATTTT; CDR3: CASTPGRDGQPQHF
size: .; J: TRBJ1-2; V: TRBV6-4; D: TRBD1; DNA: TGTGCCAGCAGTGCCACCCACAGGGGTAACTATGGCTACACCTTC; CDR3: CASSATHRGNYGYTF
size: .; J: TRBJ2-1; V: TRBV9; D: .; DNA: TGTGCCAGCAGCGTTCCGAACGGGAATGAGCAGTTCTTC; CDR3: CASSVPNGNEQFF
size: .; J: TRBJ1-4; V: TRBV30; D: .; DNA: TGTGCCTGGAGTGTACGATACGGTAGGGAAAAACTGTTTTTT; CDR3: CAWSVRYGREKLFF
size: .; J: TRBJ1-1; V: TRBV6-4; D: TRBD1; DNA: TGTGCCAGCAGCGACAGGGGCGGGAGCTCTGAAGCTTTCTTT; CDR3: CASSDRGGSSEAFF
size: .; J: TRBJ1-1; V: TRBV5-1; D: TRBD1; DNA: TGCGCCAGCAGCCCGGGACAGATGAACACTGAAGCTTTCTTT; CDR3: CASSPGQMNTEAFF
size: .; J: TRBJ2-2; V: TRBV24-1; D: TRBD1; DNA: TGTGCCACCGGACAGGGTCCCACCGGGGAGCTGTTTTTT; CDR3: CATGQGPTGELFF
size: .; J: TRBJ2-5; V: TRBV6-5; D: .; DNA: TGTGCCAGCAGGAGGGGGGCAGAAGAGACCCAGTACTTC; CDR3: CASRRGAEETQYF
size: .; J: TRBJ1-6; V: TRBV7-9; D: .; DNA: TGTGCCAGCAGCTCTTCCAGGGGAATCTCCTATAATTCACCCCTCCACTTT; CDR3: CASSSSRGISYNSPLHF
size: many; J: TRBJ1-1; V: TRBV19; D: .; DNA: TGTGCCAGTAGTCCCTGGGGGGGATTGAACACTGAAGCTTTCTTT; CDR3: CASSPWGGLNTEAFF
size: .; J: TRBJ1-1; V: TRBV5-1; D: .; DNA: TGCGCCAGCAGCTTGGGGGTAGGGGTGAACACTGAAGCTTTCTTT; CDR3: CASSLGVGVNTEAFF
size: .; J: TRBJ2-2; V: TRBV9; D: TRBD2; DNA: TGTGCCAGCAGCCCCCTCCCGGGAGGAGACAGATCGACCGGGGAGCTGTTTTTT; CDR3: CASSPLPGGDRSTGELFF
size: .; J: TRBJ1-1; V: TRBV6-4; D: .; DNA: TGTGCCAGCAGTTTGACAGGGAACACTGAAGCTTTCTTT; CDR3: CASSLTGNTEAFF
size: few; J: TRBJ2-2; V: TRBV25-1; D: .; DNA: TGTGCCACCCTTCGGCCCCTGACAGGAGCCACCGGGGAGCTGTTTTTT; CDR3: CATLRPLTGATGELFF
size: few; J: TRBJ2-3; V: TRBV4-1; D: .; DNA: TGCGCCAGCAGCCAAGATGGGTCTGATACGCAGTATTTT; CDR3: CASSQDGSDTQYF
size: .; J: TRBJ2-5; V: TRBV3-1/TRBV3-2; D: TRBD1; DNA: TGTGCCAGCAGCCCCGGACAGGGGGCGCGGCCCGCTTTATGGGAGACCCAGTACTTC; CDR3: CASSPGQGARPALWETQYF
size: .; J: TRBJ2-3; V: TRBV18; D: TRBD1; DNA: TGTGCCAGCTCACCTTACAGGGGGCCTACAGATACGCAGTATTTT; CDR3: CASSPYRGPTDTQYF
size: .; J: TRBJ2-3; V: TRBV7-8; D: TRBD1; DNA: TGTGCCAGCAGCTGGGACAGGGGCACAGATACGCAGTATTTT; CDR3: CASSWDRGTDTQYF
size: .; J: TRBJ1-5; V: TRBV7-6; D: .; DNA: TGTGCCAGCAGCATTGGTACAGGGTCAAGTCAGCCCCAGCATTTT; CDR3: CASSIGTGSSQPQHF
size: .; J: TRBJ2-3; V: TRBV9; D: TRBD2; DNA: TGTGCCAGCAGCCTTCGACTAGCGGATGTTAGCACAGATACGCAGTATTTT; CDR3: CASSLRLADVSTDTQYF
size: .; J: TRBJ1-4; V: TRBV9; D: TRBD1; DNA: TGTGCCAGCAGCCCTCGGACAGGCGAAAAACTGTTTTTT; CDR3: CASSPRTGEKLFF
size: .; J: TRBJ1-5; V: TRBV28; D: .; DNA: TGTGCCAGCAGTCCAGGGACGGCCCGCAATCAGCCCCAGCATTTT; CDR3: CASSPGTARNQPQHF
size: .; J: TRBJ2-3; V: TRBV5-5; D: TRBD1; DNA: TGTGCCAGCAGCCGGGGACAGGCCCAAGGGTGGGATACGCAGTATTTT; CDR3: CASSRGQAQGWDTQYF
size: .; J: TRBJ1-2; V: TRBV16; D: .; DNA: TGTGCCAGCAGCCAATTGGTCGGGGGGAACTATGGCTACACCTTC; CDR3: CASSQLVGGNYGYTF
size: .; J: TRBJ2-1; V: TRBV19; D: .; DNA: TGTGCCAGTAGTATGGGGCGTCCTCCCCCGGGCAATGAGCAGTTCTTC; CDR3: CASSMGRPPPGNEQFF
size: .; J: TRBJ2-3; V: TRBV25-1; D: .; DNA: TGTGCCAGCAGTGATGAAAGGGGGAGGGCAGATACGCAGTATTTT; CDR3: CASSDERGRADTQYF
size: .; J: TRBJ2-1; V: TRBV19; D: .; DNA: TGTGCCAGTAAAATCTACGGGGATGATAATGAGCAGTTCTTC; CDR3: CASKIYGDDNEQFF
size: .; J: TRBJ2-2; V: TRBV6-2/TRBV6-3; D: TRBD2; DNA: TGTGCCAGCAGTTACTACGGAGGTAGCGGGGGGGCACGGTCGTACACCGGGGAGCTGTTTTTT; CDR3: CASSYYGGSGGARSYTGELFF
size: .; J: TRBJ2-2; V: TRBV6-5; D: .; DNA: TGTGCCAGCAGTTCCGACAGGAACACCGGGGAGCTGTTTTTT; CDR3: CASSSDRNTGELFF
size: .; J: TRBJ2-3; V: TRBV9; D: .; DNA: TGTGCCAGCAGCGCCACCACAATTGGAAGTGCAGATACGCAGTATTTT; CDR3: CASSATTIGSADTQYF
size: .; J: TRBJ2-2; V: TRBV3-1/TRBV3-2; D: .; DNA: TGTGCCAGCAGCTCCGTGCGTTCAGGCTTGACCGGGGAGCTGTTTTTT; CDR3: CASSSVRSGLTGELFF